This T cell receptor beta chain was documented in a study of Graves' ophthalmopathy and Graves' hyperthyroidism. Hyperthyroidism patients were newly diagnosed, under 2 months' duration, aged 18 to 65. As the starting material, 8 to 10 ml of fresh peripheral blood yielded the PBMCs. This clonotype has at least ten counts. Amplified TCR beta CDR3 regions were obtained using RNA transcripts as template. The library came from an HTBI-primed first-round RT-PCR and a second-round multiplex PCR. TCRdb re-called the multiplex PCR reads through MiXCR, storing one row per CDR3 protein. The sample lists hundreds of thousands of distinct CDR3 sequences, roughly 20% occurring once. Sequences were obtained from peripheral blood. This sequence was found in a woman in her late teens or twenties with stable Graves' hyperthyroidism.

Here the CDR3 reads CASKQGGTEAFF. CDR3 DNA sequence: TGTGCTAGTAAACAGGGAGGCACTGAAGCTTTCTTT. The V and J genes are TRBV12-5 and TRBJ1-1; TRBD1 is a possible D gene (6 bases). The CDR3 contains 12 residues. The germline CDR1 and CDR2 sequences are LGHNT and FRNRAP. V was shortened by 8 bases and J by 4 bases, with 11 bases between the two germline ends.